The present TCR beta chain was sequenced within a study of T cells in Graves' hyperthyroidism and ophthalmopathy. This clonotype was picked up many times. TCR beta CDR3 sequences were amplified from RNA transcripts. Primed by the HTBI set, a first-round RT-PCR was run on the TCR CDR3. Each CDR3 protein gets one entry after TCRdb re-called the multiplex PCR reads with MiXCR. The sample includes 450,000 to 650,000 distinct CDR3 sequences, around 21% of them seen just once. Per germline, CDR1 SGDLS and CDR2 YYNGEE. The V gene lost 2 bases and the J gene lost 6 bases, with 11 bases spanning the gap. CDR3 length: 13 amino acids.

The rearrangement joins TRBV9 to TRBJ1-2, with D possibly matching TRBD1 (6 bases). The receptor's source is a man aged 18 to 35 with Graves' hyperthyroidism. The sequenced sample consisted of blood. CDR3 in DNA: TGTGCCAGCAGCGTCTTCCAGGGGAATGGCTACACCTTC. Its protein is CASSVFQGNGYTF.